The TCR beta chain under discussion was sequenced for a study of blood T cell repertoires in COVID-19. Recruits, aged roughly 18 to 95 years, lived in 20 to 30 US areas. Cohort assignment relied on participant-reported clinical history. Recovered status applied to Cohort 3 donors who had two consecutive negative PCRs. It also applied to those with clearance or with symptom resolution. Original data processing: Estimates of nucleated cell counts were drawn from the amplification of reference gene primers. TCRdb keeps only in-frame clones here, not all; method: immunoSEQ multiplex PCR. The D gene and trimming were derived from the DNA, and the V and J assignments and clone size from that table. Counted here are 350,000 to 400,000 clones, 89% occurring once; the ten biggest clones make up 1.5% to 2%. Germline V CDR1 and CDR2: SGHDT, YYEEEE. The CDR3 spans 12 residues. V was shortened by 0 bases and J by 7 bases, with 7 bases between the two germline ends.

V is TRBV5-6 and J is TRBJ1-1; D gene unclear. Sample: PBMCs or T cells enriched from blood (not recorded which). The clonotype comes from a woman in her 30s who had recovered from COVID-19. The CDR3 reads CASSLDGLEAFF. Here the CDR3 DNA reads TGTGCCAGCAGCTTGGACGGTCTTGAAGCTTTCTTT.